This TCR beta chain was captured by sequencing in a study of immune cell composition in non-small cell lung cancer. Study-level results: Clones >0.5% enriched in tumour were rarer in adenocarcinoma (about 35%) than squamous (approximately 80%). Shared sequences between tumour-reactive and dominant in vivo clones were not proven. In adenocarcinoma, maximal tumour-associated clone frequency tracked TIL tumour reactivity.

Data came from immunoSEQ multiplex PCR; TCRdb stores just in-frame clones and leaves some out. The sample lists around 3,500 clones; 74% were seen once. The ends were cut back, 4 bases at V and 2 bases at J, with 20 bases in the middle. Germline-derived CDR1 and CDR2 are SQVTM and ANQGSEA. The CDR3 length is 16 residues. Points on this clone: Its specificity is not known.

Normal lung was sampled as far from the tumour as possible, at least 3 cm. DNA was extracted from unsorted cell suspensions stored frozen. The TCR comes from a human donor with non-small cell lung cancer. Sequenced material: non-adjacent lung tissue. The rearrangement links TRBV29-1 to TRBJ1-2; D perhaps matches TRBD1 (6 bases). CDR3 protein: CSVGPLGGEPNYGYTF. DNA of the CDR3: TGCAGCGTTGGGCCCTTAGGGGGGGAACCAAACTATGGCTACACCTTC.